The clone carrying this TCR beta chain counts as medium-sized. A much larger clone sits a single nucleotide away, making a read error possible. The CDR3 consists of 13 residues. Germline CDR1 SGHTA, CDR2 FQGTGA. TCRdb fed the PCR reads into MiXCR, producing one record per CDR3 protein. This table holds more than 9,500 distinct CDR3 sequences, 50% to 60% found once. This record comes from a study of tumor-infiltrating lymphocytes in oesophageal squamous cell carcinoma. Sequenced: esophageal tumor tissue. The chain links TRBV7-3 to TRBJ2-1, with D maybe TRBD2 (5 bases). Matching the DNA end better, TRBJ2-7 makes the J call doubtful. This clonotype was obtained from a female donor with esophageal squamous cell carcinoma. The CDR3 loop reads CASGEGSYNEQYF. CDR3 bases: TGTGCCAGCGGTGAGGGCTCCTACAATGAGCAGTACTTC.